Each of the 30 T cell receptor beta chains below was sequenced from the same sample in a study of blood T cell repertoires in COVID-19. Generated by immunoSEQ multiplex PCR, the TCRdb table keeps only in-frame clones and is missing some. This table holds roughly 150,000 clones, 65% to 85% found once. The sequencing sample was made of peripheral blood. The receptors derive from an elderly woman with active or convalescent COVID-19.

This sequence joins TRBV25-1 and TRBJ1-6; D not resolved. The germline V gene encodes CDR1 MGHDK and CDR2 SYGVNS. Trimming shortened V by 4 bases and J by 9 bases, and 16 bases separated the two germline ends. There are 15 residues in the CDR3. This CDR3 reads CASSAMTAAGSPLHF. The CDR3 nucleotides read TGTGCCAGCAGTGCAATGACGGCCGCGGGTTCACCCCTCCACTTT.

Turning to this clone: The junction differs from germline at one of its ends, possibly a read error. The chain recombines TRBV6-1 with TRBJ1-1, with a weak D call TRBD1 (6 bases). There are 14 residues in the CDR3. Germline V gene lookup returns CDR1 MNHNS and CDR2 SASEGT. This CDR3 is CASREGGVNTEAFF. CDR3 DNA sequence: TGTGCCAGCAGGGAAGGGGGGGTGAACACTGAAGCTTTCTTT.

The genes are TRBV6-5 and TRBJ1-5; no definite D call. The ends were cut back, 0 bases at V and 5 bases at J, with 11 bases in the middle. The CDR3 runs to 15 residues. Germline CDR1 reads MNHEY; CDR2 reads SVGAGI. CDR3 DNA: TGTGCCAGCAGTTACTCGTTGGGCGCCCATCAGCCCCAGCATTTT. Translated, it gives CASSYSLGAHQPQHF.

The chain carries TRBV10-3 and TRBJ1-1, with no clear D. This CDR3 has 15 residues. Trimming took 3 bases from V and 1 from J, leaving 12 bases between them. CDR1 and CDR2 (germline): ENHRY, SYGVKD. The CDR3 DNA sequence: TGTGCCATCAGTGAACTCGAGAACTCGAACACTGAAGCTTTCTTT. It encodes CAISELENSNTEAFF.

In DNA, the CDR3 is TGTGCCAGTAGTGACGACAGCCAAGGATCCTACGAGCAGTACTTC. Its translation is CASSDDSQGSYEQYF. V gene TRBV19 combines with J gene TRBJ2-7, with D possibly being TRBD1 (5 bases). Germline-derived CDR1 and CDR2 are LNHDA and SQIVND (reference sequence). The V end lost 5 bases, the J end lost 1 base, and 15 bases lay between the germline ends. This CDR3 has 15 amino acids.

This chain links TRBV7-2 with TRBJ1-1; unclear D gene. The germline CDR1 and CDR2 sequences are SGHTA and FQGNSA. The CDR3 extends over 13 amino acids. V gave up 5 bases and J gave up 1 base, with 8 bases separating them. CDR3 amino acids: CASSSNRNTEAFF. The CDR3 region has the DNA TGTGCCAGCAGCAGCAACAGGAACACTGAAGCTTTCTTT.

This sequence joins TRBV7-2 and TRBJ2-1, with 7 bases identical to TRBD2. V lost 0 bases to trimming and J lost 7 bases; unmatched junction nucleotides: 0. The CDR3 loop spans 13 amino acids. Germline assignment: CDR1 SGHTA and CDR2 FQGNSA. CDR3 residues: CASSLAGGNEQFF. As DNA, the CDR3 is TGTGCCAGCAGCTTAGCGGGGGGGAATGAGCAGTTCTTC.

In this sample, this clone turned up once. V usage is TRBV27 and J usage is TRBJ1-2; the match to TRBD1 covers 7 bases. Looked up from germline, CDR1 is MNHEY and CDR2 is SMNVEV (reference sequence). With 0 bases clipped from V and 0 bases from J, the junction kept 7 bases outside the gene matches. This CDR3 has 17 amino acids. The CDR3 protein is CASSLSGTALANYGYTF. The CDR3 DNA is TGTGCCAGCAGTTTATCGGGGACAGCGTTAGCTAACTATGGCTACACCTTC.

This chain joins TRBV7-9 and TRBJ2-7; TRBD1 is a possible D gene (6 bases). V dropped 6 bases and J dropped 0 bases, with 9 bases sitting between them. Per germline, CDR1 SEHNR and CDR2 FQNEAQ (reference sequence). This CDR3 spans 13 amino acids. The CDR3 nucleotides read TGTGCCAGCAGTCGGGACAACTCCTACGAGCAGTACTTC. Its protein product is CASSRDNSYEQYF.

The chain uses TRBV9 and TRBJ1-2, with 11 bases fitting TRBD1. Germline V gene data show CDR1 as SGDLS and CDR2 as YYNGEE. With 3 bases clipped from V and 5 bases from J, the junction kept 3 bases outside the gene matches. The CDR3 sequence is 14 residues long. In nucleotides, the CDR3 is TGTGCCAGCAGCGCGGACAGGGGGCTATATGGCTACACCTTC. Its translation is CASSADRGLYGYTF. Drawing the rest from reference TRBV9 and TRBJ1-2, the complete variable domain is DSGVTQTPKHLITATGQRVTLRCSPRSGDLSVYWYQQSLDQGLQFLIQYYNGEERAKGNILERFSAQQFPDLHSELNLSSLELGDSALYFCASSADRGLYGYTFGSGTRLTVV.

A word on this clone: The same CDR3 also results from other DNA sequences found in this sample. The chain is built from TRBV7-2 and TRBJ2-6; D is perhaps TRBD1 (5 bases). Deletions cut 2 bases from V and 0 bases from J, with 11 bases between. This CDR3 contains 17 residues. From germline, CDR1 is SGHTA and CDR2 FQGNSA. CDR3 DNA sequence: TGTGCCAGCAGCTTACGCGGACAATCCTCTGGGGCCAACGTCCTGACTTTC. It translates to CASSLRGQSSGANVLTF.

The V call is TRBV5-4, the J call TRBJ2-5; TRBD2 matches at 12 bases. CDR1 SGHNT and CDR2 YYREEE come from the germline V gene (reference sequence). J lost 5 bases, V lost 0 bases, and 5 bases had no gene match. The CDR3 sequence is 16 residues long. This chain's CDR3 is CASSLEGTSGLETQYF. The DNA of the CDR3 is TGTGCCAGCAGCTTGGAGGGGACTAGCGGGCTGGAGACCCAGTACTTC.

This chain connects TRBV7-9 to TRBJ1-2; D might be TRBD1 (6 bases). There are 14 residues in the CDR3. Germline V CDR1 and CDR2: SEHNR, FQNEAQ (reference sequence). The germline V and J ends were trimmed by 2 bases and 8 bases, with 15 bases remaining between them. CDR3 protein: CASSLPTGAWGYTF. CDR3 bases: TGTGCCAGCAGCTTACCGACAGGAGCATGGGGCTACACCTTC.

V and J are TRBV18 and TRBJ2-5, with D maybe TRBD2 (5 bases). The germline V and J ends were trimmed by 2 bases and 5 bases, with 15 bases remaining between them. The CDR3 is 15 amino acids. The germline V gene encodes CDR1 KGHSH and CDR2 LQKENI. The CDR3, as DNA: TGTGCCAGCTCACCAAGGGAGAAGACCAGTGAGACCCAGTACTTC. Translating it yields CASSPREKTSETQYF. Combining the CDR3 with reference TRBV18 and TRBJ2-5 gives the whole variable domain NAGVMQNPRHLVRRRGQEARLRCSPMKGHSHVYWYRQLPEEGLKFMVYLQKENIIDESGMPKERFSAEFPKEGPSILRIQQVVRGDSAAYFCASSPREKTSETQYFGPGTRLLVL.

The rearrangement joins TRBV11-3 to TRBJ2-6; 7 bases map to TRBD1. This CDR3 has 18 amino acids. Germline trimming cut 0 bases from V and 0 bases from J; bases unmatched to any gene: 5. The germline V gene has CDR1 SGHNT and CDR2 YENEEA. The DNA for the CDR3 is TGTGCCAGCAGCTTAGAAACAGGGGCTTCCTCTGGGGCCAACGTCCTGACTTTC. It codes for CASSLETGASSGANVLTF.

V is TRBV19 and J is TRBJ2-1; 8 bases match TRBD2. Germline CDR1 is LNHDA and CDR2 is SQIVND (reference sequence). The V segment lost 3 bases and the J segment 6 bases; nucleotides outside the gene matches: 4. The CDR3 has 14 amino acids. For the CDR3, the DNA is TGTGCCAGTAGTATCGGGGGGGGCCGCAATGAGCAGTTCTTC. Its translation: CASSIGGGRNEQFF.

This clone was counted ten times or more. CDR3 sequence reads: CASSVRSPDTQYF. The CDR3 DNA sequence: TGTGCCAGCAGTGTGAGGAGCCCAGATACGCAGTATTTT. The chain couples TRBV12-3 or TRBV12-4 to TRBJ2-3; D uncertain. The CDR3 totals 13 residues. The V gene lost 5 bases and the J gene lost 4 bases, with 10 bases spanning the gap.

In this sample, this clone turned up once. The chain carries TRBV2 and TRBJ1-2, with TRBD1 identical over 12 bases. Looked up from germline, CDR1 is SNHLY and CDR2 is FYNNEI. The CDR3 is made up of 16 amino acids. V trimming: 6 bases; J trimming: 5 bases; junction bases outside the gene matches: 10. In DNA form, the CDR3 reads TGTGCCAGCAGCGTTTCCCAGGGACAGGGGGCTTATGGCTACACCTTC. Protein: CASSVSQGQGAYGYTF.

The CDR3 is CASSFVGQGILEQFF. CDR3 nucleotide sequence: TGTGCCAGCAGCTTCGTCGGGCAGGGGATCCTTGAGCAGTTCTTC. The rearrangement links TRBV27 to TRBJ2-1; D might be TRBD1 (6 bases). Trimming removed 6 bases from V and 9 bases from J, with 21 bases in between. Germline V gene lookup returns CDR1 MNHEY and CDR2 SMNVEV (reference sequence). There are 15 residues in the CDR3.

This clone has more than one count but fewer than ten. V and J are TRBV28 and TRBJ1-2; perhaps TRBD1 as D (6 bases). The length of the CDR3 is 16 residues. V was clipped by 8 bases and J by 6 bases, with 25 bases between them. Germline V gene data show CDR1 as MDHEN and CDR2 as SYDVKM. CDR3 protein: CASSLGGGNIGNGYTF. As DNA, the CDR3 is TGTGCCAGCTCACTGGGAGGGGGGAACATTGGGAATGGCTACACCTTC.

This rearrangement joins TRBV9 to TRBJ1-3; D may be TRBD1 (6 bases). Germline V gene sequence: CDR1 SGDLS, CDR2 YYNGEE. Between the trimmed V and J ends, which lost 2 bases and 5 bases, there was a span of 17 bases. This CDR3 spans 16 amino acids. The DNA for the CDR3 is TGTGCCAGCAGCGTCCCGACAGGTCTTTTGAGAAACACCATATATTTT. It is translated as CASSVPTGLLRNTIYF.

The J gene is TRBJ2-5, the V gene TRBV10-3, with 8 bases identical to TRBD2. Germline CDR1 and CDR2: ENHRY and SYGVKD. With V trimmed by 4 bases and J by 5 bases, 9 bases remained unmatched. The CDR3 is made up of 15 amino acids. For the CDR3, the DNA is TGTGCCATCAGTGGGGAGCGGGGGCCGAGGGAGACCCAGTACTTC. This translates into CAISGERGPRETQYF.

The chain links TRBV3-1 (or the pseudogene TRBV3-2) to TRBJ2-3; D gene ambiguous. Germline CDR1 reads LGHDT; CDR2 reads YNNKEL (reference sequence). Trimming took off 0 bases at V and 4 bases at J, with 11 bases between the two ends. The CDR3 sequence is 15 residues long. The CDR3 region is CASSQDVGLSDTQYF. CDR3 coding DNA: TGTGCCAGCAGCCAAGATGTCGGTTTGTCAGATACGCAGTATTTT.

The chain joins TRBV19 to TRBJ1-5, with D maybe TRBD1 (5 bases). The CDR3 has 16 residues. The V gene's germline CDR1 is LNHDA and CDR2 SQIVND (reference sequence). Trimming left V 5 bases short and J 4 bases short, with 18 bases between. The CDR3 is CASSDRPDGGNQPQHF. CDR3 nucleotide sequence: TGTGCCAGTAGTGATCGTCCAGACGGGGGGAATCAGCCCCAGCATTTT.

This chain links TRBV7-2 with TRBJ2-1, with TRBD2 identical over 12 bases. This CDR3 comprises 17 residues. The germline V gene encodes CDR1 SGHTA and CDR2 FQGNSA. J gave up 9 bases and V 1 base, and 10 bases lay outside the gene matches. CDR3 coding DNA: TGTGCCAGCAGCTTAGTTTCGGCTAGCGGGGGGGCGGTTGAGCAGTTCTTC. Translating gives CASSLVSASGGAVEQFF. Supplemented by reference TRBV7-2 and TRBJ2-1, the full variable domain reads GAGVSQSPSNKVTEKGKDVELRCDPISGHTALYWYRQSLGQGLEFLIYFQGNSAPDKSGLPSDRFSAERTGGSVSTLTIQRTQQEDSAVYLCASSLVSASGGAVEQFFGPGTRLTVL.

The V gene is TRBV3-1 (or the pseudogene TRBV3-2), the J gene TRBJ1-5; D unclear. Trimming took 3 bases from V and 0 from J, leaving 9 bases between them. From germline, CDR1 is LGHDT and CDR2 YNNKEL (reference sequence). The length of the CDR3 is 15 residues. The CDR3 spells CASSHGGYSNQPQHF. The CDR3 nucleotides are TGTGCCAGCAGCCATGGAGGATATAGCAATCAGCCCCAGCATTTT.

This chain uses TRBV2 with TRBJ1-6; a possible D gene is TRBD1 (6 bases). From germline, CDR1 is SNHLY and CDR2 FYNNEI. This CDR3 is built from 15 residues. V lost 5 bases to trimming and J lost 7 bases, with 15 bases between them. This CDR3 is CASSPQQGVNSPLHF. In nucleotides, the CDR3 is TGTGCCAGCAGTCCTCAACAGGGAGTGAATTCACCCCTCCACTTT.

The chain joins TRBV6-6 to TRBJ2-5; unclear D gene. The length of the CDR3 is 14 residues. Trimming removed 5 bases from V and 2 bases from J, with 12 bases in between. From germline, CDR1 is MNHNY and CDR2 SVGAGI (reference sequence). Written as DNA, the CDR3 is TGTGCCAGCAGTACCTTAGATCCTCAAGAGACCCAGTACTTC. Residues: CASSTLDPQETQYF.

V gene TRBV4-1 combines with J gene TRBJ2-5; 8 nucleotides match TRBD2. V trimming: 4 bases; J trimming: 4 bases; junction bases outside the gene matches: 8. The germline V gene encodes CDR1 MGHRA and CDR2 YSYEKL. The CDR3 runs to 15 residues. The CDR3 here is CASSPPGGRGETQYF. The CDR3 region has the DNA TGCGCCAGCAGCCCCCCGGGAGGGCGAGGAGAGACCCAGTACTTC.

The rearrangement joins TRBV7-8 to TRBJ1-3, with no clear D. The CDR3 totals 15 residues. With 5 bases removed from V and 0 bases from J, the gap between germline ends came to 11 bases. CDR1 SGHVS and CDR2 FQNEAQ come from the germline V gene. CDR3 loop: CASSNPGFSGNTIYF. The CDR3 nucleotides are TGTGCCAGCAGCAACCCCGGGTTCTCTGGAAACACCATATATTTT.